These 22 T cell receptor beta chains were sequenced from one sample in a study of T cells after posttransplantation cyclophosphamide. Using immunoSEQ multiplex PCR, the repertoire was profiled, and TCRdb retains in-frame clones only, with some absent. The sample is made up of tens of thousands of clones, none counted only once. What was sequenced was PBMCs. The receptors stem from a woman in her fifties or sixties in good health, CMV-negative, and a related stem cell transplant donor.

The sample holds many counts of this clone. The chain employs TRBV28 and TRBJ1-6, with D perhaps TRBD1 (6 bases). Germline V CDR1 and CDR2: MDHEN, SYDVKM. There are 15 residues in the CDR3. Trimming pared 5 bases from V and 4 bases from J, leaving 12 bases between. The CDR3 reads CASSVAGQYNSPLHF. In nucleotides, the CDR3 is TGTGCCAGCAGTGTAGCGGGACAATATAATTCACCCCTCCACTTT. Looking up the rest from reference TRBV28 and TRBJ1-6 gives the full variable domain: DVKVTQSSRYLVKRTGEKVFLECVQDMDHENMFWYRQDPGLGLRLIYFSYDVKMKEKGDIPEGYSVSREKKERFSLILESASTNQTSMYLCASSVAGQYNSPLHFGNGTRLTVT.

This clone was detected many times. The chain carries TRBV7-9 and TRBJ1-5; no reliable D call. Trimming pared 1 base from V and 3 bases from J, leaving 10 bases between. This CDR3 comprises 15 residues. CDR1 and CDR2 from the germline V gene are SEHNR and FQNEAQ (reference sequence). The CDR3 coding sequence is TGTGCCAGCAGCTTAGTCGGGGTTACCAATCAGCCCCAGCATTTT. It yields the protein CASSLVGVTNQPQHF. Full variable domain (outside the CDR3, taken from reference TRBV7-9 and TRBJ1-5): DTGVSQNPRHKITKRGQNVTFRCDPISEHNRLYWYRQTLGQGPEFLTYFQNEAQLEKSRLLSDRFSAERPKGSFSTLEIQRTEQGDSAMYLCASSLVGVTNQPQHFGDGTRLSIL.

This clone was seen many times. This sequence joins TRBV5-4 and TRBJ1-2, with 9 positions matching TRBD1. The CDR3 covers 16 residues. The junction had 9 bases not matched to a gene; V was cut back by 4 bases and J by 2 bases. CDR1 is SGHNT, CDR2 YYREEE, per germline (reference sequence). Here the CDR3 reads CASSPGTGSPNYGYTF. CDR3 nucleotide sequence: TGTGCCAGCAGCCCGGGGACAGGGAGTCCAAACTATGGCTACACCTTC.

CDR3 region: CASRPGVGGASDTQYF. DNA for the CDR3: TGCGCCAGCAGACCCGGGGTAGGGGGCGCTTCAGATACGCAGTATTTT. The chain combines TRBV5-1 with TRBJ2-3, with 7 bases matching TRBD1. This CDR3 comprises 16 residues. J was trimmed by 4 bases and V by 5 bases; bases with no gene match: 13. Per the germline V gene, CDR1 is SGHRS and CDR2 is YFSETQ.

This clone was counted only a few times. This rearrangement joins TRBV4-3 to TRBJ1-2, with D maybe TRBD1 (6 bases). The germline V gene has CDR1 LGHNA and CDR2 YSLEER. Trimming took 4 bases from V and 3 from J, leaving 18 bases between them. CDR3 length equals 16 residues. CDR3 loop: CASSPTYRVVDYGYTF. In nucleotides, the CDR3 is TGCGCCAGCAGCCCGACTTACAGGGTAGTAGACTATGGCTACACCTTC.

This clone was picked up many times. Other nucleotide sequences in the sample specify the same CDR3. The J gene is TRBJ2-7, the V gene TRBV28; TRBD1 is a possible D gene (5 bases). Per germline, CDR1 MDHEN and CDR2 SYDVKM. Deletions cut 5 bases from V and 2 bases from J, with 13 bases between. CDR3 length equals 14 residues. CDR3 loop: CASSPRPGTYEQYF. In DNA, the CDR3 is TGTGCCAGCAGTCCGAGGCCAGGGACCTACGAGCAGTACTTC.

Many counts were recorded for this clone. The chain joins TRBV5-5 to TRBJ2-7, with 10 positions matching TRBD1. V dropped 4 bases and J dropped 1; count of bases not matched to a gene: 8. CDR3 size: 16 residues. The germline V gene has CDR1 SGHKS and CDR2 YYEKEE (reference sequence). The CDR3 DNA follows: TGTGCCAGCAGCAAAGATCCGGGACAGGGGTCCTACGAGCAGTACTTC. Encoded protein: CASSKDPGQGSYEQYF.

This clone was seen repeatedly, ten times or more. The V call is TRBV10-3, the J call TRBJ2-3, with TRBD1 matching over 7 bases. After removal of 6 bases from V and 3 bases from J, the junction contained 3 bases not matched to a gene. Germline CDR1 ENHRY, CDR2 SYGVKD. CDR3 size: 13 residues. CDR3 nucleotide sequence: TGTGCCATCAGATCGGACAGGACAGATACGCAGTATTTT. It yields the protein CAIRSDRTDTQYF.

Ten or more counts support this clone. This chain connects TRBV5-6 to TRBJ2-1, with TRBD2 matching 12 bases. Germline CDR1 reads SGHDT; CDR2 reads YYEEEE. V lost 4 bases and J lost 8; bases outside the gene matches: 13. The CDR3 totals 17 residues. CDR3 nucleotides: TGTGCCAGCAGCCCCTTAGGGCTAGCGGGGGGGTTGGATGAGCAGTTCTTC. Encoded protein: CASSPLGLAGGLDEQFF.

This clone was counted only a few times. This chain links TRBV6-5 with TRBJ1-1; 8 nucleotides match TRBD1. The germline CDR1 and CDR2 sequences are MNHEY and SVGAGI. J lost 1 base, V lost 4 bases, and 8 bases had no gene match. The CDR3 contains 16 residues. The CDR3 DNA reads as TGTGCCAGCAGTTCCCCGCAGGGGGCGCGGAACACTGAAGCTTTCTTT. Translated: CASSSPQGARNTEAFF.

This clone was seen at least ten times. The J gene is TRBJ1-1, the V gene TRBV2; 9 positions match TRBD1. Per germline, CDR1 SNHLY and CDR2 FYNNEI. CDR3 size: 16 residues. J gave up 5 bases and V 6 bases, and 13 bases lay outside the gene matches. The CDR3 DNA sequence: TGTGCCAGCAGCCCCGGGACAGGGCAAAGAGGAACTGAAGCTTTCTTT. It translates to CASSPGTGQRGTEAFF.

V gene TRBV28 combines with J gene TRBJ2-2; maybe TRBD1 (5 bases). The CDR3 length is 14 residues. Trimming pared 6 bases from V and 0 bases from J, leaving 8 bases between. The germline V gene has CDR1 MDHEN and CDR2 SYDVKM. CDR3 amino acids: CASRFRANTGELFF. The CDR3 DNA follows: TGTGCCAGCAGGTTCAGGGCGAACACCGGGGAGCTGTTTTTT.

The V gene is TRBV30, the J gene TRBJ2-5; tentative D call: TRBD2 (6 bases). The CDR3 covers 14 residues. Trimming left V 5 bases short and J 1 base short, with 14 bases between. In germline, CDR1 is GTSNPN, CDR2 SVGIG (reference sequence). The DNA of the CDR3 is TGTGCCTGGTGCCCTGGGGGGTCCCAAGAGACCCAGTACTTC. Residues: CAWCPGGSQETQYF.

This clone was observed at least ten times. This chain connects TRBV28 to TRBJ2-4; TRBD2 is a possible D gene (6 bases). CDR3 size: 12 residues. The germline V gene encodes CDR1 MDHEN and CDR2 SYDVKM. Trimming shortened V by 6 bases and J by 13 bases, and 16 bases separated the two germline ends. The CDR3 nucleotides are TGTGCCAGCAGGCAGGGCCTCGGGAGACAGTACTTC. Translating it yields CASRQGLGRQYF.

This clone counts as medium-sized. The chain uses TRBV18 and TRBJ1-6; D is unresolved. From germline, CDR1 is KGHSH and CDR2 LQKENI. This CDR3 comprises 15 residues. Trimming cost V 3 bases and J 9 bases, with 15 bases left between them. This chain's CDR3 is CASSPGALTRSPLHF. The DNA of the CDR3 is TGTGCCAGCTCACCTGGCGCACTGACACGTTCACCCCTCCACTTT.

The rearrangement uses TRBV15 and TRBJ1-4; a weak D match, TRBD1 (6 bases). Looked up from germline, CDR1 is LNHNV and CDR2 is YYDKDF (reference sequence). V was pared by 0 bases and J by 8 bases, with 13 bases between. This CDR3 region has 15 residues. The CDR3 DNA reads as TGTGCCACCAGCAGAGATCTACAGGGTGGAGAAAAACTGTTTTTT. Protein sequence: CATSRDLQGGEKLFF. The full variable domain, completed using reference TRBV15 and TRBJ1-4, is DAMVIQNPRYQVTQFGKPVTLSCSQTLNHNVMYWYQQKSSQAPKLLFHYYDKDFNNEADTPDNFQSRRPNTSFCFLDIRSPGLGDTAMYLCATSRDLQGGEKLFFGSGTQLSVL.

This clone was counted ten times or more. The CDR3 here is CASSLSSMNTDTQYF. The CDR3 DNA sequence: TGTGCCAGCAGTTTGTCTAGCATGAACACAGATACGCAGTATTTT. J is TRBJ2-3 and V is TRBV12-3 or TRBV12-4; D possibly corresponds to TRBD2 (5 bases). The V end was cut by 3 bases, the J end by 2 bases, with 12 bases between. This CDR3 comprises 15 residues.

In this sample, this clone turned up many times. The chain couples TRBV6-5 to TRBJ1-2, with D uncertain. The V and J ends lost 6 bases and 2 bases respectively, with 10 bases between them. Germline V gives CDR1 MNHEY, CDR2 SVGAGI. This CDR3 contains 13 residues. In nucleotides, the CDR3 is TGTGCCAGCAGCTCAACACAAAACTATGGCTACACCTTC. This encodes CASSSTQNYGYTF.

This clone came up many times. The gene calls are TRBV11-2 and TRBJ2-5; 7 nucleotides line up with TRBD1. V shed 4 bases, J shed 7 bases, and the junction held 15 bases outside the gene matches. Looked up from germline, CDR1 is SGHAT and CDR2 is FQNNGV. The CDR3 length is 16 residues. CDR3 coding DNA: TGTGCCAGCAGCTCCTCGGGGACAGCTGGTAAAACGACCCAGTACTTC. It translates to CASSSSGTAGKTTQYF.

The rearrangement links TRBV6-1 to TRBJ1-2; D is undetermined. The CDR3 runs to 13 residues. Germline V gene lookup returns CDR1 MNHNS and CDR2 SASEGT. Trimming removed 5 bases from V and 8 bases from J, with 15 bases in between. The CDR3 region is CASSPGLSGGYTF. CDR3 sequence (DNA): TGTGCCAGCAGTCCTGGACTTTCGGGGGGCTACACCTTC.

This clone was counted many times. The rearrangement joins TRBV10-3 to TRBJ2-7, with 12 bases lining up with TRBD2. The length of the CDR3 is 13 residues. Per germline, CDR1 ENHRY and CDR2 SYGVKD. After removal of 10 bases from V and 4 bases from J, the junction contained 5 bases not matched to a gene. CDR3 region: CATTSGSSYEQYF. CDR3 bases: TGTGCCACGACTAGCGGGAGCTCATACGAGCAGTACTTC.

The chain recombines TRBV4-3 with TRBJ2-2; TRBD1 agrees at 7 bases. This CDR3 comprises 13 residues. V lost 2 bases, J lost 6 bases, and 0 bases stayed unmatched. CDR1 and CDR2 (germline): LGHNA, YSLEER. CDR3 DNA: TGCGCCAGCAGCCAACAGGGGGCCGGGGAGCTGTTTTTT. This sequence encodes CASSQQGAGELFF.